These 27 T cell receptor beta chains originate from one sample sequenced in a study of blood T cell repertoires in COVID-19. Here immunoSEQ multiplex PCR was the method, and the copy in TCRdb shows in-frame clones only, minus some. Of 200,000 or so clones listed, 88% were seen once; the top ten hold roughly 2.5%. Sequencing was done on a sample of peripheral blood. The receptor source for this set is a woman aged 55-70 years with acute or convalescent COVID-19.

The CDR3 loop reads CASSLRQGVYF. In DNA form, the CDR3 reads TGTGCCAGCAGCTTACGGCAGGGTGTTTACTTC. The chain has TRBV7-9 and TRBJ2-7, with D perhaps TRBD1 (5 bases). The V gene lost 2 bases and the J gene lost 13 bases, with 12 bases spanning the gap. The germline CDR1 and CDR2 sequences are SEHNR and FQNEAQ (reference sequence). This CDR3 comprises 11 residues.

The sample holds one count of this clone. CDR3 residues: CASSLDTGYGYTF. CDR3 nucleotide sequence: TGTGCCAGCAGCTTAGATACAGGCTATGGCTACACCTTC. The genes are TRBV11-2 and TRBJ1-2; perhaps TRBD1 as D (5 bases). Looked up from germline, CDR1 is SGHAT and CDR2 is FQNNGV. The CDR3 has 13 residues. Deletions cut 0 bases from V and 4 bases from J, with 6 bases between.

This chain links TRBV29-1 with TRBJ1-1; 7 bases are shared with TRBD1. This CDR3 comprises 22 residues. Germline CDR1 is SQVTM and CDR2 is ANQGSEA. Trimming took 0 bases from V and 0 from J; bases not matched to a gene: 25. The CDR3 loop reads CSVEDGRGRSLRDRCMNTEAFF. CDR3 sequence (DNA): TGCAGCGTTGAAGATGGAAGGGGGCGATCCTTGAGGGACAGATGCATGAACACTGAAGCTTTCTTT.

The gene calls are TRBV7-3 and TRBJ2-5; 8 bases align to TRBD2. Germline CDR1 is SGHTA and CDR2 is FQGTGA. The CDR3 has 15 residues. After removal of 5 bases from V and 4 bases from J, the junction contained 9 bases not matched to a gene. The DNA of the CDR3 is TGTGCCAGCAGCCCCGCGGGGGGCCTGGGAGAGACCCAGTACTTC. Translating it yields CASSPAGGLGETQYF.

V usage is TRBV28 and J usage is TRBJ2-3, with D unresolved. In germline, CDR1 is MDHEN, CDR2 SYDVKM. The CDR3 runs 12 residues. With 7 bases removed from V and 6 bases from J, the gap between germline ends came to 11 bases. The CDR3 coding sequence is TGTGCCAGCAACCTACCCATGGATACGCAGTATTTT. As protein: CASNLPMDTQYF.

This clone was seen once. CDR3 coding DNA: TGTGCCAGTACCAGGACAGGGGGGGCCTACGAGCAGTACTTC. Translation gives CASTRTGGAYEQYF. This chain connects TRBV2 to TRBJ2-7, with 10 bases matching TRBD1. V lost 9 bases, J lost 2 bases, and 7 bases stayed unmatched. Per germline, CDR1 SNHLY and CDR2 FYNNEI. The CDR3 covers 14 residues. The full variable domain, with the rest looked up from reference TRBV2 and TRBJ2-7, is EPEVTQTPSHQVTQMGQEVILRCVPISNHLYFYWYRQILGQKVEFLVSFYNNEISEKSEIFDDQFSVERPDGSNFTLKIRSTKLEDSAMYFCASTRTGGAYEQYFGPGTRLTVT.

The rearrangement uses TRBV20-1 and TRBJ2-7; TRBD1 matches 9 bases. V shed 4 bases and J 11 bases; nucleotides not matched to a gene: 6. The V gene's germline CDR1 is DFQATT and CDR2 SNEGSKA (reference sequence). The CDR3 has 11 amino acids. Here the CDR3 DNA reads TGCAGTGCTATCCGACAGGGGGAGGAGTACTTC. It encodes CSAIRQGEEYF.

CDR3 protein: CASTRQGAGNSPLHF. The DNA for the CDR3 is TGTGCCAGCACCAGACAGGGGGCTGGTAATTCACCCCTCCACTTT. The rearrangement uses TRBV6-5 and TRBJ1-6, with TRBD1 identical over 10 bases. Looked up from germline, CDR1 is MNHEY and CDR2 is SVGAGI. The CDR3 spans 15 residues. Trimming removed 7 bases from V and 6 bases from J; junction bases left unmatched: 6.

This clone was seen once. The chain combines TRBV5-5 with TRBJ2-1, with D possibly TRBD2 on 5 matching bases. With 6 bases removed from V and 4 bases from J, the gap between germline ends came to 17 bases. The CDR3 contains 15 residues. The germline V gene encodes CDR1 SGHKS and CDR2 YYEKEE (reference sequence). CDR3 sequence (DNA): TGTGCCAGCACCCGCCAGCGGAGTATTTACAATGAGCAGTTCTTC. It yields the protein CASTRQRSIYNEQFF.

V is TRBV5-6 and J is TRBJ2-4, with TRBD1 identical over 10 bases. The CDR3 is made up of 16 amino acids. After removal of 4 bases from V and 5 bases from J, the junction contained 9 bases not matched to a gene. CDR1 and CDR2 from the germline V gene are SGHDT and YYEEEE. The CDR3 region is CASSRPGTGDENIQYF. CDR3 coding DNA: TGTGCCAGCAGCCGTCCCGGGACAGGGGATGAAAACATTCAGTACTTC.

The chain uses TRBV24-1 and TRBJ2-2; 12 bases are shared with TRBD1. This CDR3 is 14 amino acids long. V trimming: 7 bases; J trimming: 5 bases; junction bases outside the gene matches: 1. CDR1 and CDR2 (germline): KGHDR, SFDVKD. Here the CDR3 reads CATRGQGATGELFF. The CDR3 DNA reads as TGTGCCACCAGGGGACAGGGGGCTACCGGGGAGCTGTTTTTT.

This clone was detected once. The V and J genes are TRBV13 and TRBJ2-7; D ambiguous. The CDR3 runs to 13 residues. CDR1 and CDR2 from the germline V gene are PRHDT and FYEKMQ (reference sequence). Trimming cost V 5 bases and J 6 bases, with 14 bases left between them. CDR3 protein: CASSNLSRGEQYF. CDR3 in DNA: TGTGCCAGCAGCAACCTCTCTAGAGGCGAGCAGTACTTC.

The chain uses TRBV24-1 and TRBJ2-1, with 7 bases matching TRBD1. V lost 1 base and J lost 5; bases outside the gene matches: 4. This CDR3 spans 15 amino acids. Germline CDR1 reads KGHDR; CDR2 reads SFDVKD. For the CDR3, the DNA is TGTGCCACCAGTGATTTCCGGGACAGAAACAATGAGCAGTTCTTC. The encoded protein is CATSDFRDRNNEQFF.

This chain uses TRBV6-5 with TRBJ1-1; D may be TRBD1 (5 bases). The CDR3 totals 14 residues. The germline V gene has CDR1 MNHEY and CDR2 SVGAGI. Between the trimmed V and J ends, which lost 9 bases and 5 bases, there was a span of 19 bases. The CDR3 sequence: CASQLGSPGTEAFF. The CDR3, as DNA: TGTGCCAGTCAGTTAGGCAGCCCAGGGACTGAAGCTTTCTTT.

V is TRBV5-4 and J is TRBJ2-1; D is unclear. Trimming left V 1 base short and J 4 bases short, with 6 bases between. Per the germline V gene, CDR1 is SGHNT and CDR2 is YYREEE (reference sequence). The CDR3 runs 13 residues. DNA for the CDR3: TGTGCCAGCAGCTTGTTTCTTTACAATGAGCAGTTCTTC. It specifies CASSLFLYNEQFF.

The J gene is TRBJ2-6, the V gene TRBV7-6; a possible D gene is TRBD2 (6 bases). Trimming took off 3 bases at V and 2 bases at J, with 11 bases between the two ends. Germline CDR1 and CDR2: SGHVS and FNYEAQ. This CDR3 comprises 16 residues. This CDR3 is CASSLSWGAGANVLTF. Written as DNA, the CDR3 is TGTGCCAGCAGCTTGAGTTGGGGGGCTGGGGCCAACGTCCTGACTTTC.

This clone was counted at least ten times. This chain links TRBV19 with TRBJ2-7, with 7 bases that match TRBD1. Germline V gene sequence: CDR1 LNHDA, CDR2 SQIVND (reference sequence). J was trimmed by 0 bases and V by 4 bases; bases with no gene match: 3. The CDR3 loop spans 14 amino acids. The CDR3 DNA follows: TGTGCCAGTAGTAGCACAGGGGCCTCCTACGAGCAGTACTTC. This encodes CASSSTGASYEQYF.

CDR3 in amino acids: CAWSPDSQNTEAFF. The CDR3 nucleotides are TGTGCCTGGAGTCCTGACAGCCAGAACACTGAAGCTTTCTTT. The V gene is TRBV30, the J gene TRBJ1-1; D might be TRBD1 (5 bases). Germline-derived CDR1 and CDR2 are GTSNPN and SVGIG (reference sequence). There are 14 residues in the CDR3. V gave up 2 bases and J gave up 1 base, with 11 bases separating them.

The chain has TRBV9 and TRBJ1-2, with D uncertain. The CDR3 loop spans 15 amino acids. The V end lost 0 bases, the J end lost 5 bases, and 14 bases lay between the germline ends. CDR1 is SGDLS and CDR2 is YYNGEE in the germline V gene. CDR3 region: CASSVDPGSTYGYTF. The CDR3 nucleotides are TGTGCCAGCAGCGTAGATCCGGGGTCGACATATGGCTACACCTTC.

The chain uses TRBV14 and TRBJ1-2; 7 bases agree with TRBD1. Trimming took 2 bases from V and 6 from J; bases not matched to a gene: 9. CDR1 and CDR2 (germline): SGHDN, FVKESK. This CDR3 contains 15 residues. CDR3 region: CASSQQGGEANGYTF. The CDR3, as DNA: TGTGCCAGCAGCCAACAAGGGGGCGAAGCGAATGGCTACACCTTC.

The V and J genes are TRBV6-2 or TRBV6-3 and TRBJ1-5; D is undetermined. V gave up 2 bases and J gave up 7 bases, with 15 bases separating them. In germline, CDR1 is MNHEY, CDR2 SVGEGT. The CDR3 runs to 15 residues. CDR3 protein: CASSYVLPGGQPQHF. The CDR3 DNA is TGTGCCAGCAGTTACGTTTTGCCCGGCGGCCAGCCCCAGCATTTT.

The rearrangement joins TRBV6-2 or TRBV6-3 to TRBJ2-4; D may match TRBD1 or TRBD2 (5 bases each). V was shortened by 6 bases and J by 0 bases, with 12 bases between the two germline ends. The CDR3 loop spans 15 amino acids. Looked up from germline, CDR1 is MNHEY and CDR2 is SVGEGT. Here the CDR3 DNA reads TGTGCCAGCAGCCGGGGCAGTCTAGCCAAAAACATTCAGTACTTC. Residues: CASSRGSLAKNIQYF.

The rearrangement uses TRBV5-1 and TRBJ2-7; TRBD2 aligns across 8 bases. This CDR3 contains 14 residues. V dropped 5 bases and J dropped 3; count of bases not matched to a gene: 7. The germline gives CDR1 SGHRS, CDR2 YFSETQ. The CDR3 region has the DNA TGCGCCAGCAGATATTCTAGCGGGCGCTACGAGCAGTACTTC. It codes for CASRYSSGRYEQYF.

Only a few counts were recorded for this clone. The genes are TRBV19 and TRBJ2-2; D is unclear. This CDR3 spans 12 amino acids. V dropped 4 bases and J dropped 8 bases, with 8 bases sitting between them. Germline CDR1 LNHDA, CDR2 SQIVND (reference sequence). The CDR3 loop reads CASSTAVGELFF. DNA for the CDR3: TGTGCCAGTAGTACCGCAGTTGGGGAGCTGTTTTTT.

The CDR3 spells CASSIMTSGGRNEQFF. The CDR3, as DNA: TGTGCCAGCAGCATAATGACTAGCGGGGGGCGTAATGAGCAGTTCTTC. This chain links TRBV7-9 with TRBJ2-1, with TRBD2 identical over 13 bases. J lost 7 bases, V lost 5 bases, and 8 bases had no gene match. CDR3 size: 16 residues. Germline values: CDR1 SEHNR, CDR2 FQNEAQ (reference sequence).

This clone was detected only a few times. This sequence joins TRBV9 and TRBJ1-3; D is unclear. Trimming cost V 0 bases and J 2 bases, with 9 bases left between them. Germline values: CDR1 SGDLS, CDR2 YYNGEE. The CDR3 is made up of 15 amino acids. The CDR3 sequence: CASSVGEGAGNTIYF. CDR3 in DNA: TGTGCCAGCAGCGTAGGAGAGGGCGCTGGAAACACCATATATTTT.

The rearrangement joins TRBV28 to TRBJ2-2; 8 bases fit TRBD1. This CDR3 has 16 residues. The V gene end was trimmed by 5 bases and the J gene end by 2 bases; junction bases not matched to a gene: 7. The germline gives CDR1 MDHEN, CDR2 SYDVKM. CDR3 DNA: TGTGCCAGCAGTGATGGACAGGGCCTTAACACCGGGGAGCTGTTTTTT. It is translated as CASSDGQGLNTGELFF.